This T cell receptor (beta chain) was captured by sequencing in a study of T cell repertoires and HLA-DP antigens. As to this clone: No antigen is known for it.

Amplification used primers for 54 TRBV and 13 TRBJ segments. TCRdb keeps only in-frame clones here, not all; method: immunoSEQ multiplex PCR. The sample holds roughly 70,000 clones; roughly 78% are singletons and the top ten take roughly 1.5%. The trim removed 2 bases at V and 5 bases at J, leaving 8 bases unmatched. The CDR3 spans 16 residues. Germline CDR1 SGHTA, CDR2 FQGTGA. The chain links TRBV7-3 to TRBJ2-3; TRBD1 agrees at 9 bases. This clonotype was obtained from a man aged 55 to 70 in good health and CMV-seronegative. Sequenced material: CD4+ T cells from PBMCs. This CDR3 is CASSLVGDRVVDTQYF. In DNA, the CDR3 is TGTGCCAGCAGCTTAGTAGGGGACAGGGTGGTAGATACGCAGTATTTT. The whole variable domain, remainder taken from reference TRBV7-3 and TRBJ2-3, is GAGVSQTPSNKVTEKGKYVELRCDPISGHTALYWYRQSLGQGPEFLIYFQGTGAADDSGLPNDRFFAVRPEGSVSTLKIQRTERGDSAVYLCASSLVGDRVVDTQYFGPGTRLTVL.